This paragraph covers one T cell receptor (beta chain) sequence. No antigen is known for it. This entry is derived from a study of T cell responses to AZD1222 COVID-19 vaccine. Turning to the study itself: Second-dose schedules of about 4 or about 12 weeks were combined. Study-level results: Two AZD1222 doses significantly raised spike-specific TCR breadth and depth over controls. In the spike-specific TCR repertoire, nearly half reportedly target unmutated variant regions.

Clones were sequenced by immunoSEQ multiplex PCR, and TCRdb holds only the in-frame ones, with some missing. The sample consists of tens of thousands of clones, about four fifths of them appearing once. CDR1 is SGHVS and CDR2 is FQNEAQ in the germline V gene. The CDR3 has 13 residues. With 6 bases removed from V and 1 base from J, the gap between germline ends came to 7 bases. J is TRBJ1-3 and V is TRBV7-8, with TRBD1 as a possible D gene (5 bases). The receptor comes from an adult in good health. The material sequenced was peripheral blood, taken on day 0 of AZD1222 vaccination. The CDR3 loop reads CASRGGSGNTIYF. CDR3 DNA: TGTGCCAGCAGGGGGGGGTCTGGAAACACCATATATTTT.